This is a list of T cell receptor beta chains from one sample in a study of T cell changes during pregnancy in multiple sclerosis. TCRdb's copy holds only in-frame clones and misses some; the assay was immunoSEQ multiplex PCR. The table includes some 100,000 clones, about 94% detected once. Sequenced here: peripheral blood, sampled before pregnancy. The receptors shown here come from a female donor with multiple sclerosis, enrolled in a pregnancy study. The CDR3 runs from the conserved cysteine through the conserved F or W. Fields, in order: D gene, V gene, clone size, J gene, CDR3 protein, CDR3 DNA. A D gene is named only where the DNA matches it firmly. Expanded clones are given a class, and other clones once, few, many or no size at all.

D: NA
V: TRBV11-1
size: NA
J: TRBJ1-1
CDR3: CASSLGDGMNTEAFF
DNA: TGTGCCAGCAGCTTGGGAGACGGAATGAACACTGAAGCTTTCTTT

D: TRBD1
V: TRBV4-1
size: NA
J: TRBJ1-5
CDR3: CASRDRAANQPQHF
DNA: TGCGCCAGCAGAGACAGGGCGGCAAATCAGCCCCAGCATTTT

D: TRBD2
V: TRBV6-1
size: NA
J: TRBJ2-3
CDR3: CASSVVSGNTDTQYF
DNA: TGTGCCAGCAGTGTAGTTAGCGGGAACACAGATACGCAGTATTTT

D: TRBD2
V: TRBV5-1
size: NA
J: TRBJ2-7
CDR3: CASSLGPSGGSYEQYF
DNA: TGCGCCAGCAGCTTGGGGCCTAGCGGGGGATCCTACGAGCAGTACTTC

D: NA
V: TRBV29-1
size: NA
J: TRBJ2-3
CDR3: CSVDGDGSTDTQYF
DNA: TGCAGCGTTGACGGAGACGGTAGCACAGATACGCAGTATTTT

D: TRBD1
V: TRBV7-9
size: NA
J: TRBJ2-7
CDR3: CASSFRTGGRSYEQYF
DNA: TGTGCCAGCAGCTTTAGGACAGGGGGACGCTCCTACGAGCAGTACTTC

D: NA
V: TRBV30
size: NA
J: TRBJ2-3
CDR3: CALDRSTDTQYF
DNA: TGTGCCCTCGACAGGAGCACAGATACGCAGTATTTT

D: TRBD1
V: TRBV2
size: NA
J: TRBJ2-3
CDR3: CASTPDRGQADTQYF
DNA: TGTGCCAGCACCCCTGACAGGGGACAAGCAGATACGCAGTATTTT

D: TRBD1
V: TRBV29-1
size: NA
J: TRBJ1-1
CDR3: CSVADGTGVGPEAFF
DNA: TGCAGCGTTGCCGATGGAACAGGGGTAGGGCCTGAAGCTTTCTTT

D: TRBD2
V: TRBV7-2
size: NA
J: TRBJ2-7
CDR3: CASSLGGLAGPNYEQYF
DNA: TGTGCCAGCAGCTTAGGGGGGCTAGCGGGGCCCAACTACGAGCAGTACTTC

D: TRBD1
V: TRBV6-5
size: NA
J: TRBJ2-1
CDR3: CASSYLGTGALNEQFF
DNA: TGTGCCAGCAGTTACTTAGGGACAGGGGCTCTCAATGAGCAGTTCTTC

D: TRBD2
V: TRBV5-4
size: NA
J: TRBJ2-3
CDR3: CASSSRTSGSRRYF
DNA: TGTGCCAGCAGCTCCCGGACTAGCGGGAGCCGTCGGTATTTT

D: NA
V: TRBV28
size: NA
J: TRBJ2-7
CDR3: CASSSGVLDYEQYF
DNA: TGTGCCAGCAGCTCAGGGGTCTTGGACTACGAGCAGTACTTC

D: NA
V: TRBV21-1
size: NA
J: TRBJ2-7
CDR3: CASSSRQQGPPYEQYF
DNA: TGTGCCAGCAGCTCACGACAACAGGGGCCCCCCTACGAGCAGTACTTC

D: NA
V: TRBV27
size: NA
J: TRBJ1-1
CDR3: CASSFDRNTEAFF
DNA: TGTGCCAGCAGTTTTGACAGAAACACTGAAGCTTTCTTT

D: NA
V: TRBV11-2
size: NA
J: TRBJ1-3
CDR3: CASSSQIRHLGNTIYF
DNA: TGTGCCAGCAGCTCCCAGATAAGACACCTAGGAAACACCATATATTTT

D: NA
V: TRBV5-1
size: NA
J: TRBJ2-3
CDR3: CASSPIRENTDTQYF
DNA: TGCGCCAGCAGCCCCATACGGGAAAACACAGATACGCAGTATTTT

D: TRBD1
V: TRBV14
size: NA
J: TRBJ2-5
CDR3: CASRLTGEETQYF
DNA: TGTGCCAGCAGGTTAACAGGGGAAGAGACCCAGTACTTC

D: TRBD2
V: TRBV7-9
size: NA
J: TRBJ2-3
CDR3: CASSLGGLGKDTQYF
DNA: TGTGCCAGCAGCTTAGGGGGACTAGGGAAAGATACGCAGTATTTT

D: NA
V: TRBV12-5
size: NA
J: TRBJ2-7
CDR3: CASGLVLGDFYEQYF
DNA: TGTGCTAGTGGTTTGGTACTGGGAGACTTCTACGAGCAGTACTTC

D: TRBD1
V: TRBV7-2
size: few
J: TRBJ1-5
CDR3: CASSLRTGQRPQHF
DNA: TGTGCCAGCAGCCTCCGGACAGGGCAGCGGCCCCAGCATTTT

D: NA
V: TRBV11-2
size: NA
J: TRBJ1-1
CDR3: CASSLGYRANTEAFF
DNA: TGTGCCAGCAGCTTAGGATACAGGGCTAACACTGAAGCTTTCTTT

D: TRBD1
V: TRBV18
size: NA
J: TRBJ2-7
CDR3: CASSSGTGHYEQYF
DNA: TGTGCCAGCTCATCCGGGACAGGGCACTACGAGCAGTACTTC

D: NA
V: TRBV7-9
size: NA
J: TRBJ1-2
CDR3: CASSSGAEGYTF
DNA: TGTGCCAGCAGCTCAGGGGCCGAAGGCTACACCTTC

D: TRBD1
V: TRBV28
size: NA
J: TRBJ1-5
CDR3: CASSLSGQGNQPQHF
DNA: TGTGCCAGCAGTTTATCCGGACAGGGGAATCAGCCCCAGCATTTT

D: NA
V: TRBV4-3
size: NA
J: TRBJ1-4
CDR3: CASSQENGRGLGEKLFF
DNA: TGCGCCAGCAGCCAAGAAAACGGACGGGGACTAGGTGAAAAACTGTTTTTT

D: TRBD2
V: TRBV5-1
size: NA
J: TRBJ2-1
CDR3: CASSLQGLAGVSNEQFF
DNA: TGCGCCAGCAGCTTGCAGGGACTAGCGGGAGTCAGTAATGAGCAGTTCTTC

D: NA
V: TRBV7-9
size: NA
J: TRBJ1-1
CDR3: CASSLATPGNANTEAFF
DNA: TGTGCCAGCAGCTTAGCTACGCCGGGGAACGCGAACACTGAAGCTTTCTTT

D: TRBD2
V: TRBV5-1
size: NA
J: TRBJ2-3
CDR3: CASSLRGVSTDTQYF
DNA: TGCGCCAGCAGCTTGCGGGGGGTTAGCACAGATACGCAGTATTTT

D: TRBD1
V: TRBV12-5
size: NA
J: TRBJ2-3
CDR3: CASGSGQGSGVTQYF
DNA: TGTGCTAGTGGTTCCGGACAGGGCAGTGGGGTTACGCAGTATTTT

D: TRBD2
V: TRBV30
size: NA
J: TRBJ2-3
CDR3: CAWSEGAGVGDTQYF
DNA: TGTGCCTGGAGTGAGGGCGCGGGAGTGGGAGATACGCAGTATTTT

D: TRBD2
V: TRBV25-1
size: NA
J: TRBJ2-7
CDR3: CASSESLGLAGGHMHF
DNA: TGTGCCAGCAGTGAATCTCTGGGACTAGCGGGCGGCCACATGCACTTC

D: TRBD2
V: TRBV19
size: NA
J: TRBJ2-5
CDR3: CASSMGTSGRTQYF
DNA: TGTGCCAGTAGTATGGGGACTAGCGGGAGAACCCAGTACTTC

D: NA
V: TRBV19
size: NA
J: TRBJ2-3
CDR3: CASSPTDTQYF
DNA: TGTGCCAGTAGTCCAACAGATACGCAGTATTTT

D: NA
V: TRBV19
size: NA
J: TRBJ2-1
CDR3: CASSISGPLNEQFF
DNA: TGTGCCAGTAGTATCAGTGGCCCGCTTAATGAGCAGTTCTTC

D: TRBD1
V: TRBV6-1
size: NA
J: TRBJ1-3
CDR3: CASSGPGTGLRNTIYF
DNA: TGTGCCAGCAGTGGTCCCGGGACAGGGCTCAGAAACACCATATATTTT

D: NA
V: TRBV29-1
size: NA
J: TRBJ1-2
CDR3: CSVEDKGGAFYGYTF
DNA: TGCAGCGTTGAAGATAAGGGGGGGGCTTTTTATGGCTACACCTTC

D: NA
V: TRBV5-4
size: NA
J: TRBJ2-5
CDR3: CASSLVGGETQYF
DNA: TGTGCCAGCAGCTTGGTCGGGGGTGAGACCCAGTACTTC

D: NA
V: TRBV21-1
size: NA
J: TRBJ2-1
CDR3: CASSLEGGEFF
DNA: TGTGCCAGCAGCCTCGAGGGGGGGGAGTTCTTC

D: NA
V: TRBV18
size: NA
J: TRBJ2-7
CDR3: CASSPGQSYEQYF
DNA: TGTGCCAGCTCACCAGGACAGTCCTACGAGCAGTACTTC